Shown below are 16 T cell receptor beta chains from a single sample sequenced in a study of shared clonotypes between healthy human individuals. Some clones are missing from TCRdb's copy, which holds only in-frame ones; the method was immunoSEQ multiplex PCR. The sample holds fewer than 2.5 million clones, roughly 93% seen once. The sample was naive CD4+ T cells from PBMCs. The subset denotes: CD45RA+ positively selected. These receptors all come from a man in his late teens or twenties in good health. Some clones in this sample may be carry-over from other donors' samples.

This chain links TRBV25-1 with TRBJ1-1; perhaps TRBD1 as D (6 bases). CDR1 is MGHDK and CDR2 is SYGVNS in the germline V gene. This CDR3 contains 14 residues. V was pared by 8 bases and J by 4 bases, with 17 bases between. This chain's CDR3 is CASVGGGGVTEAFF. The CDR3 coding sequence is TGTGCCAGCGTGGGGGGAGGGGGAGTCACTGAAGCTTTCTTT.

The chain joins TRBV5-4 to TRBJ2-3; unclear D gene. V was shortened by 2 bases and J by 2 bases, with 15 bases between the two germline ends. CDR1 SGHNT and CDR2 YYREEE come from the germline V gene (reference sequence). This CDR3 has 16 residues. The CDR3 spells CASSLIAESSTDTQYF. In nucleotides, the CDR3 is TGTGCCAGCAGCTTAATTGCGGAGAGTTCCACAGATACGCAGTATTTT.

The chain has TRBV7-2 and TRBJ2-1; D ambiguous. The CDR3 is made up of 12 amino acids. V gave up 3 bases and J gave up 12 bases, with 12 bases separating them. The germline V gene has CDR1 SGHTA and CDR2 FQGNSA. CDR3 nucleotides: TGTGCCAGCAGCTTTTTCCCAGAAGGGCAGTTCTTC. It translates to CASSFFPEGQFF.

The chain uses TRBV2 and TRBJ1-1; D call uncertain. V lost 5 bases and J lost 1, with 14 bases in between. Germline V lookup: CDR1 SNHLY, CDR2 FYNNEI. The CDR3 is 15 residues long. The CDR3, as DNA: TGTGCCAGCAGTCAAGAGATTGTAGGGAACACTGAAGCTTTCTTT. It codes for CASSQEIVGNTEAFF.

CDR3 residues: CASSRYRANQPQHF. DNA of the CDR3: TGTGCCAGCAGTCGCTACAGGGCGAATCAGCCCCAGCATTTT. The V and J genes are TRBV27 and TRBJ1-5; weak D call: TRBD1 (6 bases). V lost 5 bases and J 4 bases, leaving 12 bases between the germline ends. Germline V lookup: CDR1 MNHEY, CDR2 SMNVEV (reference sequence). The CDR3 loop spans 14 amino acids.

The chain uses TRBV30 and TRBJ2-7, with D unclear. The V end lost 5 bases, the J end lost 6 bases, and 14 bases lay between the germline ends. The germline gives CDR1 GTSNPN, CDR2 SVGIG (reference sequence). The CDR3 has 12 amino acids. The CDR3 spells CAWADTQVEQYF. The CDR3 DNA reads as TGTGCCTGGGCCGACACGCAGGTCGAGCAGTACTTC.

The chain links TRBV6-1 to TRBJ2-1, with D unclear. The CDR3 has 15 residues. Germline assignment: CDR1 MNHNS and CDR2 SASEGT. Trimming removed 1 base at V and 7 bases at J, with 14 bases between. This CDR3 is CASSEEGSSRNEQFF. CDR3 in DNA: TGTGCCAGCAGTGAAGAAGGTAGTTCCAGGAATGAGCAGTTCTTC.

The chain couples TRBV19 to TRBJ1-1; D gene unclear. V gave up 6 bases and J gave up 0 bases, with 17 bases separating them. Germline assignment: CDR1 LNHDA and CDR2 SQIVND (reference sequence). The CDR3 is 16 amino acids. The CDR3 DNA sequence: TGTGCCAGTAGGGTCGGGGAAGGGTGGATGAACACTGAAGCTTTCTTT. This gives the protein CASRVGEGWMNTEAFF.

The chain joins TRBV6-1 to TRBJ2-1; 14 bases agree with TRBD2. The J segment lost 15 bases and the V segment lost 6 bases, leaving 13 bases of the junction unmatched. There are 15 residues in the CDR3. Germline CDR1 reads MNHNS; CDR2 reads SASEGT. The CDR3 nucleotides are TGTGCCAGCAGGCCGGGACTAGCGGGAGAGTGGGCCCCGTTCTTC. This encodes CASRPGLAGEWAPFF.

In this sample, this clone turned up once. The chain has TRBV10-1 and TRBJ2-5, with 11 bases lining up with TRBD2. The J call could be wrong; TRBJ2-7 is a better fit for the DNA end. Germline V gene data show CDR1 as WNHNN and CDR2 as SYGVQD (reference sequence). This CDR3 is 16 amino acids long. CDR3 bases: TGCGCCAGCAGTGAGCGGAAACTAGCGGGAGTTCGCGAGCAGTACTTC. Protein sequence: CASSERKLAGVREQYF.

The table lists this clone with a count of one. This chain joins TRBV18 and TRBJ1-3, with 9 nucleotides matching TRBD1. Germline assignment: CDR1 KGHSH and CDR2 LQKENI. The CDR3 covers 19 residues. Trimming took 4 bases from V and 0 from J; bases not matched to a gene: 13. The CDR3 DNA follows: TGTGCCAGCTCACTCCTAACAGGGGGCTCTTCGAGCTCTGGAAACACCATATATTTT. Its translation: CASSLLTGGSSSSGNTIYF.

This chain joins TRBV7-2 and TRBJ2-5, with 7 positions matching TRBD2. Germline V gene lookup returns CDR1 SGHTA and CDR2 FQGNSA. This CDR3 has 15 amino acids. V lost 1 base and J lost 5; bases outside the gene matches: 7. The DNA for the CDR3 is TGTGCCAGCAGCTTAGACGGACTAGTCTACGAGACCCAGTACTTC. As protein: CASSLDGLVYETQYF.

This chain joins TRBV5-4 and TRBJ2-5; D perhaps matches TRBD1 (6 bases). CDR3 size: 14 residues. Germline V gene data show CDR1 as SGHNT and CDR2 as YYREEE (reference sequence). Trimming removed 4 bases from V and 2 bases from J, with 12 bases in between. Here the CDR3 reads CASSAVTGQETQYF. CDR3 DNA: TGTGCCAGCAGCGCGGTCACAGGGCAAGAGACCCAGTACTTC.

This chain connects TRBV10-2 to TRBJ1-4, with D tentatively TRBD1 (5 bases). This CDR3 has 14 residues. Per germline, CDR1 WSHSY and CDR2 SAAADI. The V gene lost 10 bases and the J gene lost 4 bases, with 16 bases spanning the gap. CDR3 sequence reads: CATYRQNHNEKLFF. CDR3 coding DNA: TGCGCCACCTACCGACAGAACCATAATGAAAAACTGTTTTTT.

The chain couples TRBV28 to TRBJ2-4; 7 bases are a match to TRBD1. Germline-derived CDR1 and CDR2 are MDHEN and SYDVKM. This CDR3 is built from 16 residues. J was trimmed by 1 base and V by 5 bases; bases with no gene match: 8. The CDR3 loop reads CASSRGGSMAKNIQYF. The CDR3 coding sequence is TGTGCCAGCAGTCGAGGGGGCTCTATGGCCAAAAACATTCAGTACTTC.

The V call is TRBV7-8, the J call TRBJ1-5; a possible D gene is TRBD1 (5 bases). V shed 1 base and J shed 7 bases, with 11 bases lying between them. The length of the CDR3 is 14 residues. Germline CDR1 and CDR2: SGHVS and FQNEAQ. The DNA of the CDR3 is TGTGCCAGCAGCTTAGGGGGCGCGGTCCAGCCCCAGCATTTT. It specifies CASSLGGAVQPQHF.